This TCR beta chain was identified during a study of blood T cell repertoires in COVID-19. In the study overall: Acute and convalescent COVID-19 samples came from the United States, Italy and Spain. In each case, the material was cDNA or gDNA derived from T cells, B-cell-depleted T cells, or PBMCs.

Original processing methods: Reference gene primer amplification gave nucleated cell count estimates. Only in-frame clones appear in the TCRdb table, and some are missing; sequencing was by immunoSEQ multiplex PCR. That table is the source of V, J and clone size, and D and trimming were worked out from the DNA. The sample records 120,000 to 150,000 clones, roughly 84% being singletons. CDR1 and CDR2 from the germline V gene are SGDLS and YYNGEE. V gave up 4 bases and J gave up 4 bases; unmatched junction bases: 2. The CDR3 spans 14 residues. The chain joins TRBV9 to TRBJ1-6; 7 positions agree with TRBD1. Sequenced sample: peripheral blood. This clonotype was obtained from a human donor in a cohort sampled during active COVID-19. CDR3 nucleotide sequence: TGTGCCAGCAGCTGGGGACAGTATAATTCACCCCTCCACTTT. This encodes CASSWGQYNSPLHF. The variable domain in full, with the rest retrieved from reference TRBV9 and TRBJ1-6, is DSGVTQTPKHLITATGQRVTLRCSPRSGDLSVYWYQQSLDQGLQFLIQYYNGEERAKGNILERFSAQQFPDLHSELNLSSLELGDSALYFCASSWGQYNSPLHFGNGTRLTVT.